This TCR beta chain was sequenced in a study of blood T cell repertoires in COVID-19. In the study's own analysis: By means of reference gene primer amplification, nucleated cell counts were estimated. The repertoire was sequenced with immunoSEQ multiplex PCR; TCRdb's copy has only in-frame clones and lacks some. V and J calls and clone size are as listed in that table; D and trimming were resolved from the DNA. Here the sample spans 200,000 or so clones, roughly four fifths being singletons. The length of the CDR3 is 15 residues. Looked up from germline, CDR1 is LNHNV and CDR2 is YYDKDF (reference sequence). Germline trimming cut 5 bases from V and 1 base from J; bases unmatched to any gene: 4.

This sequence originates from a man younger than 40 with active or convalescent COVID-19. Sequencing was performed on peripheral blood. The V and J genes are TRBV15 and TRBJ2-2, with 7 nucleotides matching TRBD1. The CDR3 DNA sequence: TGTGCCACCAGCGCCTCAGGGGGGAACACCGGGGAGCTGTTTTTT. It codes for CATSASGGNTGELFF.